These 32 T cell receptor beta chains were sequenced from one sample in a study of OX40 agonist ivuxolimab in advanced cancers. TCRdb keeps only in-frame clones here, not all; method: immunoSEQ multiplex PCR. This sample has more than 55,000 clones; 85% to 90% occur once, and the top ten carry about 0.76%. Sequenced material: CD4+ or CD8+ T cells sorted from blood, taken in a trial of the OX40 agonist ivuxolimab. The receptors stem from an adult with an advanced solid tumor such as melanoma, head and neck, liver or kidney cancer.

The chain recombines TRBV2 with TRBJ2-1; D remains ambiguous. V was cut by 6 bases and J by 4 bases, with 16 bases left in between. Germline V gives CDR1 SNHLY, CDR2 FYNNEI. The CDR3 contains 15 residues. Here the CDR3 DNA reads TGTGCCAGCAGGGTAGATGAAGTCTTGTACAATGAGCAGTTCTTC. It yields the protein CASRVDEVLYNEQFF.

V is TRBV2 and J is TRBJ2-2; D unclear. Trimming shortened V by 6 bases and J by 1 base, and 12 bases separated the two germline ends. Germline loops: CDR1 SNHLY, CDR2 FYNNEI. This CDR3 has 15 residues. Here the CDR3 reads CASSPVQLNTGELFF. CDR3 coding DNA: TGTGCCAGCAGCCCGGTCCAACTGAACACCGGGGAGCTGTTTTTT.

The chain recombines TRBV7-2 with TRBJ2-7; D is unresolved. This CDR3 is built from 16 residues. Per the germline V gene, CDR1 is SGHTA and CDR2 is FQGNSA. Trimming shortened V by 5 bases and J by 1 base, and 18 bases separated the two germline ends. CDR3 in amino acids: CASSPVGRVGSYEQYF. In DNA form, the CDR3 reads TGTGCCAGCAGCCCGGTAGGTCGAGTAGGTTCCTACGAGCAGTACTTC.

The gene calls are TRBV6-5 and TRBJ1-6; D gene unclear. The CDR3 contains 15 residues. The V gene's germline CDR1 is MNHEY and CDR2 SVGAGI. V lost 2 bases and J 7 bases, leaving 12 bases between the germline ends. The CDR3: CASSYDTSRNSPLHF. The DNA of the CDR3 is TGTGCCAGCAGTTACGACACTTCGAGGAATTCACCCCTCCACTTT.

The J gene is TRBJ2-5, the V gene TRBV11-2; TRBD2 might be the D (6 bases). Germline CDR1 and CDR2: SGHAT and FQNNGV. The CDR3 covers 15 residues. Trimming pared 1 base from V and 7 bases from J, leaving 16 bases between. CDR3 in DNA: TGTGCCAGCAGCTTAGTTGGAGGTACCGGGGGGACCCAGTACTTC. Protein sequence: CASSLVGGTGGTQYF. Full variable domain (missing parts from reference TRBV11-2 and TRBJ2-5): EAGVAQSPRYKIIEKRQSVAFWCNPISGHATLYWYQQILGQGPKLLIQFQNNGVVDDSQLPKDRFSAERLKGVDSTLKIQPAKLEDSAVYLCASSLVGGTGGTQYFGPGTRLLVL.

The genes are TRBV30 and TRBJ2-7; D uncertain. Germline V gene data show CDR1 as GTSNPN and CDR2 as SVGIG (reference sequence). This CDR3 is 14 amino acids long. V was pared by 2 bases and J by 2 bases, with 13 bases between. The CDR3 DNA reads TGTGCCTGGAGTTCGGACGGTACAGCCTACGAGCAGTACTTC. Protein sequence: CAWSSDGTAYEQYF.

J is TRBJ1-5 and V is TRBV18; 11 nucleotides match TRBD1. This CDR3 contains 15 residues. Looked up from germline, CDR1 is KGHSH and CDR2 is LQKENI. V shed 2 bases, J shed 6 bases, and the junction held 3 bases outside the gene matches. The CDR3 DNA reads as TGTGCCAGCTCACCAGACGGGACAGGGGGTCAGCCCCAGCATTTT. Translation gives CASSPDGTGGQPQHF.

J is TRBJ1-2 and V is TRBV15; no firm D call. CDR1 LNHNV and CDR2 YYDKDF come from the germline V gene (reference sequence). V was pared by 8 bases and J by 2 bases, with 12 bases between. The CDR3 is 13 residues long. The CDR3 nucleotides read TGTGCCACCTTTCTGTTGGGGAACTATGGCTACACCTTC. Protein product: CATFLLGNYGYTF.

Turning to this clone: Compared with germline, one end of the junction differs, possibly owing to a read error. This chain's CDR3 is CARSAPGQGRETQYF. The CDR3 DNA sequence: TGTGCCAGGAGTGCTCCGGGACAGGGTAGGGAGACCCAGTACTTC. This chain joins TRBV6-4 and TRBJ2-5; 9 nucleotides line up with TRBD1. Germline CDR1 and CDR2: MRHNA and SNTAGT. The CDR3 is made up of 15 amino acids.

The rearrangement uses TRBV4-1 and TRBJ2-1, with a tentative D call TRBD2 (5 bases). The ends were cut back, 4 bases at V and 10 bases at J, with 23 bases in the middle. Germline V gene data show CDR1 as MGHRA and CDR2 as YSYEKL. CDR3 length: 16 residues. The CDR3 region is CASSPWETTLWNEQFF. CDR3 nucleotide sequence: TGCGCCAGCAGCCCTTGGGAGACTACCCTTTGGAACGAGCAGTTCTTC.

This clone showed up just a few times. J is TRBJ2-1 and V is TRBV19, with D possibly being TRBD2 (6 bases). The V end was cut by 8 bases, the J end by 3 bases, with 11 bases between. This CDR3 is 13 amino acids long. Per the germline V gene, CDR1 is LNHDA and CDR2 is SQIVND (reference sequence). The CDR3 nucleotides are TGTGCCAGTGGGCGGCGGGACTACAATGAGCAGTTCTTC. This codes for CASGRRDYNEQFF.

The chain recombines TRBV7-3 with TRBJ2-2, with unresolved D. This CDR3 contains 13 residues. CDR1 and CDR2 (germline): SGHTA, FQGTGA. V lost 3 bases, J lost 2 bases, and 4 bases lay in between. This CDR3 is CASSFYNTGELFF. The CDR3 bases are TGTGCCAGCAGCTTCTACAACACCGGGGAGCTGTTTTTT.

Written as DNA, the CDR3 is TGCGCCAGCAGCCGAGGACAGGGCGTGGGTGAGCAGTTCTTC. It specifies CASSRGQGVGEQFF. This chain joins TRBV4-1 and TRBJ2-1; 8 bases line up with TRBD1. Germline assignment: CDR1 MGHRA and CDR2 YSYEKL. V trimming: 4 bases; J trimming: 9 bases; junction bases outside the gene matches: 8. The CDR3 consists of 14 residues.

The J gene is TRBJ2-7, the V gene TRBV7-2; TRBD2 matches at 14 bases. The CDR3 is 17 amino acids. CDR1 and CDR2 (germline): SGHTA, FQGNSA. J gave up 4 bases and V 2 bases, and 7 bases lay outside the gene matches. For the CDR3, the DNA is TGTGCCAGCAGCTTACGACTAGCGGGGGGGCAGTTATACGAGCAGTACTTC. Its protein is CASSLRLAGGQLYEQYF.

V usage is TRBV5-5 and J usage is TRBJ1-2; D remains ambiguous. The V and J ends lost 2 bases and 7 bases respectively, with 12 bases between them. Germline CDR1 and CDR2: SGHKS and YYEKEE (reference sequence). This CDR3 spans 13 amino acids. Here the CDR3 DNA reads TGTGCCAGCAGCTTTGGGAATGACCTTGGCTACACCTTC. This sequence encodes CASSFGNDLGYTF.

The V and J genes are TRBV19 and TRBJ1-2; 12 nucleotides line up with TRBD1. Trimming took 8 bases from V and 6 from J; bases not matched to a gene: 4. From germline, CDR1 is LNHDA and CDR2 SQIVND (reference sequence). This CDR3 region has 13 residues. The CDR3 is CASGDRGRDGYTF. The DNA of the CDR3 is TGTGCCAGTGGGGACAGGGGGCGGGATGGCTACACCTTC.

In its sample, this clone was seen a few times. The chain joins TRBV5-5 to TRBJ1-1; 9 bases fit TRBD1. V trimming: 4 bases; J trimming: 3 bases; junction bases outside the gene matches: 10. Germline CDR1 SGHKS, CDR2 YYEKEE (reference sequence). This CDR3 is 16 amino acids long. The CDR3 nucleotides are TGTGCCAGCAGCCCTACCCCGGGACAGGGCTACACTGAAGCTTTCTTT. Translated, it gives CASSPTPGQGYTEAFF.

The chain couples TRBV7-9 to TRBJ2-7; D not certain. The CDR3 sequence is 12 residues long. V shed 0 bases and J shed 5 bases, with 5 bases lying between them. The germline gives CDR1 SEHNR, CDR2 FQNEAQ (reference sequence). CDR3: CASSLAYNEQYF. CDR3 coding DNA: TGTGCCAGCAGCTTAGCATACAACGAGCAGTACTTC.

The genes are TRBV10-3 and TRBJ2-7; possibly TRBD2 for D (6 bases). Germline values: CDR1 ENHRY, CDR2 SYGVKD. This CDR3 comprises 12 residues. V lost 2 bases, J lost 6 bases, and 8 bases lay in between. The CDR3 DNA is TGTGCCATCAGTGAGGGAGGGCTCGAGCAGTACTTC. Its protein product is CAISEGGLEQYF.

V usage is TRBV2 and J usage is TRBJ1-1, with D hard to call. The V gene lost 3 bases and the J gene lost 11 bases, with 16 bases spanning the gap. Germline CDR1 is SNHLY and CDR2 is FYNNEI. This CDR3 region has 13 residues. The CDR3 nucleotides are TGTGCCAGCAGTGACCAGGAGGGAGTTAGGGCTTTCTTT. This sequence encodes CASSDQEGVRAFF.

This clone was seen only a few times. The J gene is TRBJ1-1, the V gene TRBV18, with a tentative D call TRBD1 (6 bases). Germline CDR1 is KGHSH and CDR2 is LQKENI. Trimming took 2 bases from V and 1 from J, leaving 11 bases between them. The CDR3 sequence is 15 residues long. The CDR3 loop reads CASSPMTGRNTEAFF. CDR3 DNA sequence: TGTGCCAGCTCACCAATGACAGGACGGAACACTGAAGCTTTCTTT.

The chain carries TRBV7-8 and TRBJ1-1; D unclear. Germline CDR1 SGHVS, CDR2 FQNEAQ. The CDR3 loop spans 12 amino acids. V was trimmed by 10 bases and J by 1 base, leaving 10 bases between them. The CDR3 bases are TGTGCCACTACGTACGAGAACACTGAAGCTTTCTTT. Its protein is CATTYENTEAFF.

V and J are TRBV5-1 and TRBJ1-1; TRBD1 aligns across 10 bases. The CDR3 spans 15 residues. V was pared by 3 bases and J by 4 bases, with 6 bases of the junction left unmatched. Germline loops: CDR1 SGHRS, CDR2 YFSETQ. Written as DNA, the CDR3 is TGCGCCAGCAGCTCCGACAGGGGGCGCATCACTGAAGCTTTCTTT. This translates into CASSSDRGRITEAFF.

The CDR3 coding sequence is TGTGCCAGCAGCTTAGCTATGATCACAGATACGCAGTATTTT. Translation gives CASSLAMITDTQYF. This sequence joins TRBV7-2 and TRBJ2-3; D gene unclear. Trimming took 0 bases from V and 2 from J, leaving 6 bases between them. Germline V gene lookup returns CDR1 SGHTA and CDR2 FQGNSA. The length of the CDR3 is 14 residues.

The V gene is TRBV6-1, the J gene TRBJ2-1; 10 bases align to TRBD2. With V trimmed by 5 bases and J by 6 bases, 7 bases remained unmatched. The CDR3 loop spans 15 amino acids. Germline values: CDR1 MNHNS, CDR2 SASEGT. CDR3 loop: CASSTMSGRANEQFF. Here the CDR3 DNA reads TGTGCCAGCAGTACGATGAGCGGGAGGGCCAATGAGCAGTTCTTC.

In this sample, this clone turned up a few times. This chain links TRBV2 with TRBJ1-5; 8 positions agree with TRBD1. The CDR3 runs to 15 residues. CDR1 SNHLY and CDR2 FYNNEI come from the germline V gene. Trimming took 6 bases from V and 2 from J; bases not matched to a gene: 6. CDR3: CASRTGGTGNQPQHF. In DNA, the CDR3 is TGTGCCAGCAGAACAGGGGGTACGGGCAATCAGCCCCAGCATTTT.

This clone was recorded only once. CDR3: CASSVTGRIADTQYF. DNA for the CDR3: TGTGCCAGCAGTGTCACAGGGAGGATCGCAGATACGCAGTATTTT. The chain employs TRBV2 and TRBJ2-3; D is possibly TRBD1 or TRBD2 (6 bases each). Germline V gene data show CDR1 as SNHLY and CDR2 as FYNNEI. V was shortened by 4 bases and J by 4 bases, with 15 bases between the two germline ends. The CDR3 is 15 residues long.

This chain uses TRBV21-1 with TRBJ2-5. TRBV21-1 is a documented pseudogene. The CDR3 extends over 16 amino acids. CDR3 residues: CAGGGIGEEVGETQYF. CDR3 bases: TGTGCCGGGGGCGGGATAGGCGAAGAAGTTGGGGAGACCCAGTACTTC.

The rearrangement uses TRBV29-1 and TRBJ1-1; 10 nucleotides agree with TRBD1. The V and J ends lost 2 bases and 7 bases, in that order; junction bases with no gene match: 7. Germline loops: CDR1 SQVTM, CDR2 ANQGSEA. This CDR3 is 14 amino acids long. CDR3: CSVELGTGDYEAFF. CDR3 nucleotide sequence: TGCAGCGTTGAATTGGGGACAGGGGACTATGAAGCTTTCTTT.

The chain uses TRBV6-1 and TRBJ2-5; 10 bases match TRBD1. The CDR3 loop spans 15 amino acids. Trimming removed 4 bases from V and 1 base from J; junction bases left unmatched: 3. CDR1 MNHNS and CDR2 SASEGT come from the germline V gene. The CDR3 bases are TGTGCCAGCAGTGTGGACAGGGGGGGCCAAGAGACCCAGTACTTC. This sequence encodes CASSVDRGGQETQYF.

The J gene is TRBJ1-4, the V gene TRBV15; possible D gene TRBD1, 6 bases. V lost 0 bases and J lost 8, with 13 bases in between. Germline loops: CDR1 LNHNV, CDR2 YYDKDF (reference sequence). The CDR3 covers 15 residues. CDR3 in amino acids: CATSRDGGPQEKLFF. The DNA for the CDR3 is TGTGCCACCAGCAGAGATGGGGGGCCCCAGGAAAAACTGTTTTTT.

The rearrangement uses TRBV5-1 and TRBJ1-5; the D gene is possibly TRBD1 (5 bases). The CDR3 extends over 14 amino acids. Germline CDR1 and CDR2: SGHRS and YFSETQ. Trimming cost V 4 bases and J 5 bases, with 13 bases left between them. CDR3 sequence reads: CASSRDGGDQPQHF. CDR3 DNA: TGCGCCAGCAGCCGGGACGGTGGGGATCAGCCCCAGCATTTT. The whole variable domain, remainder taken from reference TRBV5-1 and TRBJ1-5, is KAGVTQTPRYLIKTRGQQVTLSCSPISGHRSVSWYQQTPGQGLQFLFEYFSETQRNKGNFPGRFSGRQFSNSRSEMNVSTLELGDSALYLCASSRDGGDQPQHFGDGTRLSIL.